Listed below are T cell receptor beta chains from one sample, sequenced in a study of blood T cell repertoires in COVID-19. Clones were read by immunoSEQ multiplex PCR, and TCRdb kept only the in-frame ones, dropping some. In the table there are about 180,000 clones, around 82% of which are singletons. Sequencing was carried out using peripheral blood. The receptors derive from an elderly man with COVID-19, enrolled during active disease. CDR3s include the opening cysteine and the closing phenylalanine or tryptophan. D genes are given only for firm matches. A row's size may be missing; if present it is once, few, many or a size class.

CDR3aa: CASSYGQGGYDYTF; CDR3nt: TGTGCCAGCAGTTATGGACAGGGGGGCTATGACTACACCTTC; v_gene: TRBV28; d_gene: TRBD1; j_gene: TRBJ1-2; abundance: -
CDR3aa: CASSLVGGSYNEQFF; CDR3nt: TGTGCCAGCAGTTTGGTCGGGGGCTCCTACAATGAGCAGTTCTTC; v_gene: TRBV28; d_gene: -; j_gene: TRBJ2-1; abundance: -
CDR3aa: CASSYMTGGGYTF; CDR3nt: TGTGCCAGCAGTTACATGACAGGGGGGGGCTACACCTTC; v_gene: TRBV12-3/TRBV12-4; d_gene: TRBD1; j_gene: TRBJ1-2; abundance: few
CDR3aa: CASSYRDSSTEAFF; CDR3nt: TGTGCCAGCAGTTACCGGGACAGTAGTACTGAAGCTTTCTTT; v_gene: TRBV2; d_gene: TRBD1; j_gene: TRBJ1-1; abundance: -
CDR3aa: CASSYGRLPGGYTF; CDR3nt: TGTGCCAGCAGTTACGGGAGGCTCCCGGGCGGCTACACCTTC; v_gene: TRBV6-2/TRBV6-3; d_gene: -; j_gene: TRBJ1-2; abundance: once
CDR3aa: CATRDRGPPRGEEKLFF; CDR3nt: TGTGCCACAAGGGACAGAGGCCCCCCCCGAGGGGAGGAAAAACTGTTTTTT; v_gene: TRBV27; d_gene: TRBD1; j_gene: TRBJ1-4; abundance: once
CDR3aa: CASSSLPGGLNTGELFF; CDR3nt: TGTGCCAGCAGCTCCCTTCCGGGGGGATTGAACACCGGGGAGCTGTTTTTT; v_gene: TRBV7-2; d_gene: TRBD2; j_gene: TRBJ2-2; abundance: -
CDR3aa: CASSGLSDTQYF; CDR3nt: TGTGCCAGCAGTGGGCTCTCAGATACGCAGTATTTT; v_gene: TRBV2; d_gene: -; j_gene: TRBJ2-3; abundance: -
CDR3aa: CASTPTSGGINEQFF; CDR3nt: TGTGCCAGCACCCCGACTAGCGGGGGGATCAATGAGCAGTTCTTC; v_gene: TRBV2; d_gene: TRBD2; j_gene: TRBJ2-1; abundance: -
CDR3aa: CASSQSSLSYEQYF; CDR3nt: TGTGCCAGCAGCCAATCCTCCCTCTCCTACGAGCAGTACTTC; v_gene: TRBV3-1/TRBV3-2; d_gene: -; j_gene: TRBJ2-7; abundance: once
CDR3aa: CASSSLGVYNSPLHF; CDR3nt: TGTGCCAGCAGTTCCCTAGGGGTTTATAATTCACCCCTCCACTTT; v_gene: TRBV6-6; d_gene: -; j_gene: TRBJ1-6; abundance: -
CDR3aa: CASSLTGGQETQYF; CDR3nt: TGTGCCAGCAGCTTAACGGGGGGCCAAGAGACCCAGTACTTC; v_gene: TRBV7-9; d_gene: TRBD2; j_gene: TRBJ2-5; abundance: -
CDR3aa: CASSQGDRDEETQYF; CDR3nt: TGCGCCAGCAGCCAGGGGGACAGGGATGAAGAGACCCAGTACTTC; v_gene: TRBV4-1; d_gene: TRBD1; j_gene: TRBJ2-5; abundance: -
CDR3aa: CASSQEYGQPTYEQYF; CDR3nt: TGTGCCAGCAGCCAAGAATACGGACAGCCTACCTACGAGCAGTACTTC; v_gene: TRBV3-1/TRBV3-2; d_gene: -; j_gene: TRBJ2-7; abundance: -
CDR3aa: CASSYPGSGANVLTF; CDR3nt: TGTGCCAGCAGTTACCCCGGCTCTGGGGCCAACGTCCTGACTTTC; v_gene: TRBV6-6; d_gene: -; j_gene: TRBJ2-6; abundance: -
CDR3aa: CASKGQGATNEKLFF; CDR3nt: TGTGCCAGCAAAGGGCAGGGGGCAACTAATGAAAAACTGTTTTTT; v_gene: TRBV6-5; d_gene: TRBD1; j_gene: TRBJ1-4; abundance: -
CDR3aa: CASSVSGGTDTQYF; CDR3nt: TGTGCCAGCAGCGTTAGCGGGGGCACAGATACGCAGTATTTT; v_gene: TRBV9; d_gene: TRBD2; j_gene: TRBJ2-3; abundance: -
CDR3aa: CASSVGSGPNEKLFF; CDR3nt: TGTGCCAGCAGCGTAGGGTCAGGGCCTAATGAAAAACTGTTTTTT; v_gene: TRBV9; d_gene: -; j_gene: TRBJ1-4; abundance: -
CDR3aa: CASSKEGQETQYF; CDR3nt: TGTGCCAGTAGTAAGGAGGGGCAGGAGACCCAGTACTTC; v_gene: TRBV19; d_gene: -; j_gene: TRBJ2-5; abundance: few
CDR3aa: CASSPRQGREDGYTF; CDR3nt: TGTGCCAGCAGCCCTCGACAGGGTAGAGAGGATGGCTACACCTTC; v_gene: TRBV9; d_gene: TRBD1; j_gene: TRBJ1-2; abundance: -
CDR3aa: CASSPRLAGVAGELFF; CDR3nt: TGTGCCAGCAGCCCGCGACTAGCGGGGGTGGCCGGGGAGCTGTTTTTT; v_gene: TRBV9; d_gene: TRBD2; j_gene: TRBJ2-2; abundance: -
CDR3aa: CSVSSTGLSEQFF; CDR3nt: TGCAGCGTTTCGAGTACAGGATTAAGTGAGCAGTTCTTC; v_gene: TRBV29-1; d_gene: -; j_gene: TRBJ2-1; abundance: -
CDR3aa: CASSDGQGAGSPLHF; CDR3nt: TGCGCCAGCAGTGATGGACAGGGGGCAGGATCACCCCTCCACTTT; v_gene: TRBV10-1; d_gene: TRBD1; j_gene: TRBJ1-6; abundance: -
CDR3aa: CASGSQGSNQPQHF; CDR3nt: TGTGCTAGTGGTTCACAGGGTTCCAATCAGCCCCAGCATTTT; v_gene: TRBV12-5; d_gene: -; j_gene: TRBJ1-5; abundance: once
CDR3aa: CASGLVPQTSGGPQLNYGYTF; CDR3nt: TGTGCTAGTGGTTTGGTACCCCAGACATCAGGGGGCCCCCAACTTAACTATGGCTACACCTTC; v_gene: TRBV12-5; d_gene: TRBD1; j_gene: TRBJ1-2; abundance: -
CDR3aa: CASSLANYGYTF; CDR3nt: TGTGCCAGCAGCCTAGCTAACTATGGCTACACCTTC; v_gene: TRBV2; d_gene: -; j_gene: TRBJ1-2; abundance: -
CDR3aa: CASKGTGRAGNTIYF; CDR3nt: TGTGCCAGCAAGGGGACAGGGCGAGCCGGAAACACCATATATTTT; v_gene: TRBV3-1/TRBV3-2; d_gene: TRBD1; j_gene: TRBJ1-3; abundance: -
CDR3aa: CASTGVGNTIYF; CDR3nt: TGCGCCAGCACAGGGGTGGGAAACACCATATATTTT; v_gene: TRBV5-1; d_gene: -; j_gene: TRBJ1-3; abundance: few